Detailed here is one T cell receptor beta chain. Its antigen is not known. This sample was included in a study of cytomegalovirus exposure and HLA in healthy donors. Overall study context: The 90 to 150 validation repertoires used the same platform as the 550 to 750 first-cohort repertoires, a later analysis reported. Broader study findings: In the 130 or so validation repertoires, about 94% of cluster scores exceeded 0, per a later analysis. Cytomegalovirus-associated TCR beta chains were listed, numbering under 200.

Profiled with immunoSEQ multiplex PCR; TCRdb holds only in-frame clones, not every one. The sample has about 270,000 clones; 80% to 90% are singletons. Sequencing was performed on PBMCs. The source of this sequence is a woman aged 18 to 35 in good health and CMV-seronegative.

CDR3 residues: CASSLSDGGYEQYF. In DNA form, the CDR3 reads TGTGCCAGCAGCTTATCGGACGGAGGCTACGAGCAGTACTTC. The chain links TRBV7-2 to TRBJ2-7; maybe TRBD2 (5 bases). The ends were cut back, 2 bases at V and 3 bases at J, with 11 bases in the middle. CDR1 and CDR2 from the germline V gene are SGHTA and FQGNSA. The CDR3 is 14 amino acids.